These 27 T cell receptor beta chains were all obtained from the same sample, sequenced in a study of T cells in Graves' hyperthyroidism and ophthalmopathy. Researchers amplified the TCR beta CDR3 regions from RNA transcripts. The study used the HTBI primer set for a first-round RT-PCR of the TCR CDR3. TCRdb redid the calling of the multiplex PCR reads with MiXCR, one entry per CDR3 protein. The sample contains about 350,000 distinct CDR3 sequences, roughly 13% of which appear only once. The sample consisted of blood. These receptors all stem from a woman aged 25 to 39 with Graves' hyperthyroidism.

This clonotype has ten or more counts. The rearrangement joins TRBV12-3 or TRBV12-4 to TRBJ2-5; 9 nucleotides line up with TRBD1. The V and J ends lost 7 bases and 2 bases, in that order; junction bases with no gene match: 5. The CDR3 is 14 amino acids. CDR3 in amino acids: CASTHRGLQETQYF. The CDR3, as DNA: TGTGCCAGCACCCACAGGGGGCTACAAGAGACCCAGTACTTC.

The sample holds a few counts of this clonotype. This chain joins TRBV9 and TRBJ2-5; weak D call: TRBD1 (6 bases). This CDR3 contains 13 residues. The V end lost 7 bases, the J end lost 1 base, and 11 bases lay between the germline ends. Germline-derived CDR1 and CDR2 are SGDLS and YYNGEE. The CDR3 nucleotides read TGTGCCAGCTGCGGACAGTCCCAAGAGACCCAGTACTTC. Translation gives CASCGQSQETQYF.

The sample holds many counts of this clonotype. This sequence joins TRBV20-1 and TRBJ2-3, with a tentative D call TRBD1 (5 bases). Germline CDR1 and CDR2: DFQATT and SNEGSKA (reference sequence). The CDR3 loop spans 15 amino acids. V lost 1 base and J 0 bases, leaving 11 bases between the germline ends. CDR3 nucleotides: TGCAGTGCTAGAGGAAGGGGCCGAAGCACAGATACGCAGTATTTT. Encoded protein: CSARGRGRSTDTQYF.

Ten or more counts support this clonotype. The chain recombines TRBV25-1 with TRBJ2-4; TRBD1 agrees at 8 bases. In germline, CDR1 is MGHDK, CDR2 SYGVNS. The CDR3 has 16 residues. The ends lost 4 bases at V and 0 bases at J; junction bases unmatched: 5. The DNA for the CDR3 is TGTGCCAGCAGTGCGACAGGGGCGAAAGCCAAAAACATTCAGTACTTC. It is translated as CASSATGAKAKNIQYF.

This clonotype occurred a few times. The genes are TRBV5-5 and TRBJ2-5; tentative D call: TRBD1 (6 bases). The CDR3 has 16 residues. The V gene's germline CDR1 is SGHKS and CDR2 YYEKEE (reference sequence). V dropped 3 bases and J dropped 1 base, with 16 bases sitting between them. As DNA, the CDR3 is TGTGCCAGCAGCTCAAACCGGGACATCCTCCAAGAGACCCAGTACTTC. Translation: CASSSNRDILQETQYF.

This clonotype occurred a few times. The chain recombines TRBV30 with TRBJ1-1; no clear D gene. Germline CDR1 is GTSNPN and CDR2 is SVGIG (reference sequence). V gave up 2 bases and J gave up 5 bases, with 3 bases separating them. This CDR3 spans 10 amino acids. This CDR3 reads CAWSRTEAFF. The CDR3 DNA follows: TGTGCCTGGAGTCGTACTGAAGCTTTCTTT.

This clonotype was picked up many times. The chain has TRBV12-3 or TRBV12-4 and TRBJ2-7, with D maybe TRBD2 (5 bases). The length of the CDR3 is 15 residues. Trimming removed 3 bases from V and 4 bases from J, with 16 bases in between. CDR3 sequence reads: CASSFRVGVTYEQYF. CDR3 DNA: TGTGCCAGCAGTTTTAGGGTGGGAGTTACTTACGAGCAGTACTTC.

The rearrangement uses TRBV7-9 and TRBJ2-3, with 7 bases that match TRBD1. Germline loops: CDR1 SEHNR, CDR2 FQNEAQ (reference sequence). The V and J ends lost 5 bases and 3 bases, in that order; junction bases with no gene match: 8. This CDR3 has 15 residues. Here the CDR3 reads CASSTGQSVTDTQYF. The CDR3 region has the DNA TGTGCCAGCAGCACGGGACAGTCCGTAACAGATACGCAGTATTTT.

This clonotype showed up many times. This chain joins TRBV29-1 and TRBJ1-4, with TRBD1 as a possible D gene (5 bases). The CDR3 loop spans 13 amino acids. Germline loops: CDR1 SQVTM, CDR2 ANQGSEA. V was trimmed by 6 bases and J by 8 bases, leaving 16 bases between them. The CDR3 is CSVHGQGGEKLFF. For the CDR3, the DNA is TGCAGCGTACATGGACAAGGAGGGGAAAAACTGTTTTTT.

This clonotype was seen a handful of times. The CDR3 loop is CATSDPRGVSETQYF. The CDR3 DNA reads TGTGCCACCAGTGACCCAAGGGGGGTCTCGGAGACCCAGTACTTC. The genes are TRBV24-1 and TRBJ2-5, with D possibly called TRBD1 or TRBD2 (6 bases each). Trimming took off 4 bases at V and 5 bases at J, with 16 bases between the two ends. The CDR3 runs to 15 residues. Germline V gives CDR1 KGHDR, CDR2 SFDVKD.

This clonotype was seen a few times. The V call is TRBV6-1, the J call TRBJ1-6; D call uncertain. The CDR3 length is 17 residues. Looked up from germline, CDR1 is MNHNS and CDR2 is SASEGT. V lost 0 bases to trimming and J lost 11 bases, with 20 bases between them. CDR3 DNA: TGTGCCAGCAGTGAAGCAGTCGGCAGCAACATAGGGACACCCCTCCACTTT. Translation: CASSEAVGSNIGTPLHF.

V and J are TRBV19 and TRBJ1-5; 7 bases agree with TRBD1. Germline values: CDR1 LNHDA, CDR2 SQIVND (reference sequence). The junction had 3 bases not matched to a gene; V was cut back by 4 bases and J by 3 bases. The CDR3 sequence is 14 residues long. Here the CDR3 DNA reads TGTGCCAGTAGTAGGGACAGAAACAATCAGCCCCAGCATTTT. Amino acids: CASSRDRNNQPQHF.

Ten or more counts support this clonotype. The J gene is TRBJ2-3, the V gene TRBV24-1; D call uncertain. Germline V gene lookup returns CDR1 KGHDR and CDR2 SFDVKD. V was shortened by 4 bases and J by 10 bases, with 23 bases between the two germline ends. The CDR3 has 16 amino acids. The DNA for the CDR3 is TGTGCCACCAGTGACACCGGAGCCTGGTCTACTTTTCCGCAGTATTTT. Translated: CATSDTGAWSTFPQYF.

This clonotype was observed at least ten times. The V and J genes are TRBV6-1 and TRBJ2-7; D is unresolved. Trimming pared 4 bases from V and 8 bases from J, leaving 15 bases between. Looked up from germline, CDR1 is MNHNS and CDR2 is SASEGT. The CDR3 sequence is 13 residues long. This CDR3 reads CASSVDISEKQYF. The CDR3 DNA reads as TGTGCCAGCAGTGTAGACATTTCCGAGAAGCAGTACTTC.

At least ten counts were recorded for this clonotype. This chain connects TRBV2 to TRBJ2-7; no definite D call. The CDR3 is made up of 15 amino acids. Between the trimmed V and J ends, which lost 3 bases and 7 bases, there was a span of 19 bases. Per the germline V gene, CDR1 is SNHLY and CDR2 is FYNNEI. In DNA, the CDR3 is TGTGCCAGCAGTGATCAGGCGATAGCTCCTGGGGAGCAGTACTTC. This sequence encodes CASSDQAIAPGEQYF. Full variable domain (remainder filled in from reference TRBV2 and TRBJ2-7): EPEVTQTPSHQVTQMGQEVILRCVPISNHLYFYWYRQILGQKVEFLVSFYNNEISEKSEIFDDQFSVERPDGSNFTLKIRSTKLEDSAMYFCASSDQAIAPGEQYFGPGTRLTVT.

On this clonotype itself: It may be a read error: a sequence one base away is much more abundant. This chain links TRBV11-2 with TRBJ2-7; D ambiguous. This CDR3 comprises 12 residues. Per germline, CDR1 SGHAT and CDR2 FQNNGV. CDR3 nucleotide sequence: TGTGCCAGCAGCTTAAATGGTTACGAGCAGCACTTC. It codes for CASSLNGYEQHF.

This rearrangement joins TRBV10-3 to TRBJ2-1; possibly TRBD2 for D (7 bases). The V and J ends lost 6 bases and 8 bases respectively, with 14 bases between them. Germline CDR1 and CDR2: ENHRY and SYGVKD. This CDR3 is 13 amino acids long. CDR3 loop: CAISQEGGDEQFF. The CDR3 coding sequence is TGTGCCATCAGCCAGGAAGGGGGGGATGAGCAGTTCTTC.

This clonotype was detected ten times or more. This rearrangement joins TRBV20-1 to TRBJ1-1; D remains ambiguous. V was pared by 0 bases and J by 2 bases, with 7 bases between. Germline values: CDR1 DFQATT, CDR2 SNEGSKA (reference sequence). The CDR3 runs 13 residues. The CDR3 loop reads CSARDLYNTEAFF. CDR3 DNA sequence: TGCAGTGCTAGAGATCTATACAACACTGAAGCTTTCTTT.

Remarks on this clonotype: This may come from a read error, since a much larger clone is one base off. The V and J genes are TRBV27 and TRBJ1-2, with TRBD1 matching over 10 bases. Germline V lookup: CDR1 MNHEY, CDR2 SMNVEV (reference sequence). CDR3 length: 18 amino acids. The CDR3 bases are TGTGCCAGCAGTCTGACCCCCGGGACAGGGGCCCTAAACTGTGGCTACACCTTC. Protein: CASSLTPGTGALNCGYTF.

This CDR3 is CASSQGFYRPAGSLFEYF. The CDR3 nucleotides are TGTGCCAGCAGCCAAGGGTTCTATCGGCCGGCGGGAAGCCTCTTCGAGTATTTT. J is TRBJ2-3 and V is TRBV3-1, with a weak D call TRBD2 (6 bases). This CDR3 has 18 amino acids. The ends were cut back, 1 base at V and 13 bases at J, with 30 bases in the middle. The germline V gene encodes CDR1 LGHDT and CDR2 YNNKEL (reference sequence).

On this clonotype itself: A read error is possible here, since a much larger clone lies one base away. The V call is TRBV28, the J call TRBJ2-1; D is uncertain. Germline V gives CDR1 MDHEN, CDR2 SYDVKM. The CDR3 is 17 amino acids. This CDR3 reads CASSSWIVPSSNNEQFF. Written as DNA, the CDR3 is TGTGCCAGCAGTTCCTGGATAGTTCCCAGCTCCAACAATGAGCAGTTCTTC.

This clonotype was picked up a small number of times. The chain uses TRBV12-3 or TRBV12-4 and TRBJ2-1, with D unresolved. There are 15 residues in the CDR3. V lost 5 bases to trimming and J lost 7 bases, with 18 bases between them. CDR3 DNA sequence: TGTGCCAGCAGTCCCCCAGGATCAGCGAGGAATGAGCAGTTCTTC. The encoded protein is CASSPPGSARNEQFF.

This clonotype appeared a few times. The V gene is TRBV4-1, the J gene TRBJ2-5, with 8 nucleotides matching TRBD2. CDR3 size: 16 residues. CDR1 and CDR2 from the germline V gene are MGHRA and YSYEKL. The V and J ends lost 5 bases and 4 bases, in that order; junction bases with no gene match: 12. DNA for the CDR3: TGCGCCAGCAGCACGGTTCCAGCGGGAGCGGGAGAGACCCAGTACTTC. It encodes CASSTVPAGAGETQYF.

V is TRBV20-1 and J is TRBJ1-1; TRBD1 matches 8 bases. The germline V gene has CDR1 DFQATT and CDR2 SNEGSKA (reference sequence). V gave up 0 bases and J gave up 7 bases; unmatched junction bases: 10. This CDR3 is 15 amino acids long. CDR3 residues: CSARDPRTGSYEAFF. The DNA of the CDR3 is TGCAGTGCTAGAGATCCCCGGACAGGGAGCTATGAAGCTTTCTTT.

This clonotype was found many times. The chain joins TRBV29-1 to TRBJ1-5; possible D gene TRBD1, 6 bases. The ends were cut back, 4 bases at V and 4 bases at J, with 14 bases in the middle. This CDR3 spans 14 amino acids. CDR1 and CDR2 from the germline V gene are SQVTM and ANQGSEA. The CDR3 reads CSVGDNIANQPQHF. The CDR3 coding sequence is TGCAGCGTTGGGGACAACATAGCAAATCAGCCCCAGCATTTT.

This clonotype was counted many times. J is TRBJ2-7 and V is TRBV2; possibly TRBD2 for D (7 bases). V lost 3 bases and J lost 1, with 13 bases in between. The CDR3 has 15 residues. Germline values: CDR1 SNHLY, CDR2 FYNNEI. The CDR3 region has the DNA TGTGCCAGCAGTGAGGAGGGGGACTATTCCTACGAGCAGTACTTC. It is translated as CASSEEGDYSYEQYF.

This clonotype has a count of ten or more. The rearrangement joins TRBV2 to TRBJ1-5; D not certain. Germline V gene data show CDR1 as SNHLY and CDR2 as FYNNEI. The V end was cut by 1 base, the J end by 5 bases, with 9 bases between. The CDR3 length is 14 residues. CDR3 DNA sequence: TGTGCCAGCAGTGAAGGGACGGGCGATCAGCCCCAGCATTTT. This encodes CASSEGTGDQPQHF.